Presented here are 12 T cell receptor beta chains from one specimen sequenced in a study of T cell responses to AZD1222 COVID-19 vaccine. The assay was immunoSEQ multiplex PCR, and TCRdb's table has in-frame clones only and misses some. The table lists around 67,000 clones, about four fifths of them singletons. Sequencing was performed on peripheral blood, taken 28 days after the second AZD1222 dose. Receptors were obtained from an adult who received the AZD1222 COVID-19 vaccine.

The rearrangement uses TRBV9 and TRBJ1-4; 9 bases agree with TRBD1. In germline, CDR1 is SGDLS, CDR2 YYNGEE. Trimming at V came to 4 bases and at J to 4 bases, leaving 5 bases not matched to a gene. This CDR3 is 15 amino acids long. The CDR3 DNA reads as TGTGCCAGCAGCCCAAGGGGACAGGGTAATGAAAAACTGTTTTTT. This encodes CASSPRGQGNEKLFF. Together with reference TRBV9 and TRBJ1-4, the CDR3 gives the full variable domain: DSGVTQTPKHLITATGQRVTLRCSPRSGDLSVYWYQQSLDQGLQFLIQYYNGEERAKGNILERFSAQQFPDLHSELNLSSLELGDSALYFCASSPRGQGNEKLFFGSGTQLSVL.

The rearrangement joins TRBV7-8 to TRBJ1-5; 10 nucleotides match TRBD1. The CDR3 sequence is 14 residues long. The germline V gene has CDR1 SGHVS and CDR2 FQNEAQ. Losses at the gene ends were 5 bases for V and 10 bases for J; bases not matched to a gene: 8. The CDR3 here is CASSTGTGVRPQHF. CDR3 nucleotides: TGTGCCAGCAGCACTGGGACAGGGGTTCGTCCCCAGCATTTT.

The chain is built from TRBV28 and TRBJ2-5; D is possibly TRBD1 (7 bases). Germline CDR1 and CDR2: MDHEN and SYDVKM. V lost 6 bases and J lost 0, with 20 bases in between. The CDR3 runs 17 residues. CDR3 in amino acids: CASRKAVEGQNQETQYF. The DNA of the CDR3 is TGTGCCAGCAGAAAAGCGGTGGAGGGACAGAACCAAGAGACCCAGTACTTC. The full variable domain, its missing parts supplied by reference TRBV28 and TRBJ2-5, is DVKVTQSSRYLVKRTGEKVFLECVQDMDHENMFWYRQDPGLGLRLIYFSYDVKMKEKGDIPEGYSVSREKKERFSLILESASTNQTSMYLCASRKAVEGQNQETQYFGPGTRLLVL.

The chain joins TRBV4-3 to TRBJ1-2; D perhaps matches TRBD1 (5 bases). V was clipped by 1 base and J by 0 bases, with 9 bases between them. The germline V gene encodes CDR1 LGHNA and CDR2 YSLEER. The CDR3 consists of 15 residues. CDR3 amino acids: CASSQGTRTNYGYTF. DNA for the CDR3: TGCGCCAGCAGCCAAGGGACACGAACTAACTATGGCTACACCTTC.

This clone was counted only a few times. The chain employs TRBV19 and TRBJ1-2; 7 nucleotides line up with TRBD1. CDR1 is LNHDA, CDR2 SQIVND, per germline (reference sequence). V lost 3 bases, J lost 6 bases, and 10 bases stayed unmatched. CDR3 length equals 15 residues. The CDR3 DNA follows: TGTGCCAGTAGTATGACCCCACAGGGGTTGCATGGCTACACCTTC. The encoded protein is CASSMTPQGLHGYTF.

This chain joins TRBV5-1 and TRBJ2-7; D gene ambiguous. Trimming shortened V by 1 base and J by 4 bases, and 12 bases separated the two germline ends. The CDR3 has 14 amino acids. CDR1 and CDR2 from the germline V gene are SGHRS and YFSETQ. Here the CDR3 DNA reads TGCGCCAGCAGCTTGACCGAAGAGAGTTACGAGCAGTACTTC. It yields the protein CASSLTEESYEQYF.

This chain joins TRBV13 and TRBJ1-6, with D perhaps TRBD1 (5 bases). Between the trimmed V and J ends, which lost 5 bases and 7 bases, there was a span of 18 bases. Germline lookup yields CDR1 PRHDT and CDR2 FYEKMQ (reference sequence). The CDR3 is made up of 16 amino acids. In nucleotides, the CDR3 is TGTGCCAGCAGCGACCGAAAACTAGGGGAGAATTCACCCCTCCACTTT. Its protein is CASSDRKLGENSPLHF.

The CDR3 nucleotides read TGTGCCAGCAGGGGGGCCGGGTCTGGCTATGGCTACACCTTC. Translated: CASRGAGSGYGYTF. This chain links TRBV5-8 with TRBJ1-2; TRBD1 might be the D (6 bases). CDR3 length equals 14 residues. V was cut by 5 bases and J by 4 bases, with 15 bases left in between. Per the germline V gene, CDR1 is SGHTS and CDR2 is YDEGEE.

CDR3 in DNA: TGTGCCAGCTCACCGTTGGCCAGCAGGGAGCAGTACTTC. Protein sequence: CASSPLASREQYF. V usage is TRBV18 and J usage is TRBJ2-7; D is unclear. Trimming stripped 3 bases from V and 7 bases from J, with 13 bases between. Germline loops: CDR1 KGHSH, CDR2 LQKENI. The CDR3 runs 13 residues. The full variable domain, its missing parts supplied by reference TRBV18 and TRBJ2-7, is NAGVMQNPRHLVRRRGQEARLRCSPMKGHSHVYWYRQLPEEGLKFMVYLQKENIIDESGMPKERFSAEFPKEGPSILRIQQVVRGDSAAYFCASSPLASREQYFGPGTRLTVT.

V is TRBV6-5 and J is TRBJ1-1, with D tentatively TRBD1 (5 bases). This CDR3 comprises 13 residues. Trimming pared 10 bases from V and 3 bases from J, leaving 15 bases between. In germline, CDR1 is MNHEY, CDR2 SVGAGI. In DNA, the CDR3 is TGTGCCACCAGGGCCGGGCCACACACTGAAGCTTTCTTT. It yields the protein CATRAGPHTEAFF.

This chain joins TRBV7-8 and TRBJ2-5; the D is unclear. The CDR3 totals 12 residues. Germline CDR1 SGHVS, CDR2 FQNEAQ. Trimming shortened V by 8 bases and J by 7 bases, and 14 bases separated the two germline ends. CDR3 DNA: TGTGCCAGCCGCCGGACCCAAACGACCCAGTACTTC. It encodes CASRRTQTTQYF.

The chain uses TRBV9 and TRBJ1-5; a weak D match, TRBD1 (5 bases). V was shortened by 2 bases and J by 0 bases, with 9 bases between the two germline ends. CDR1 is SGDLS and CDR2 is YYNGEE in the germline V gene. CDR3 length equals 15 residues. CDR3 amino acids: CASSVGGLSNQPQHF. The CDR3 nucleotides are TGTGCCAGCAGCGTGGGGGGACTTAGCAATCAGCCCCAGCATTTT.